This T cell receptor beta chain was captured by sequencing in a study of T cells in Graves' hyperthyroidism and ophthalmopathy. For the study at large: The authors collected peripheral blood at initial diagnosis, before any treatment.

The investigators amplified TCR beta CDR3 regions from RNA transcripts. The study used the HTBI primer set for a first-round RT-PCR of the TCR CDR3. TCRdb recomputed calls from the multiplex PCR reads with MiXCR, one row per CDR3 protein. The sample shows 750,000 to 950,000 distinct CDR3 sequences, 35% to 45% of them seen only once. Diagnosis relied on clinical symptoms, serum thyroxine and TRAb, thyroid ultrasound and orbital computed tomography. The CDR3 covers 13 residues. J gave up 11 bases and V 0 bases, and 3 bases lay outside the gene matches. The V gene's germline CDR1 is SGHAT and CDR2 FQNNGV.

This sequence was found in a young man with Graves' hyperthyroidism. This chain joins TRBV11-2 and TRBJ1-1; 10 nucleotides align to TRBD1. Sequenced input: blood. In nucleotides, the CDR3 is TGTGCCAGCAGCTTAGAGGGACAGGGGCACGCTTTCTTT. Encoded protein: CASSLEGQGHAFF.